The rows below give T cell receptor beta chains drawn from one sample of a study of blood T cells in healthy people across ages. TCRdb ran MiXCR on the 5' RACE reads and lists one entry per CDR3 protein. Among over 700,000 distinct CDR3 sequences listed, roughly 50% were seen once. Input material: blood. These receptors came from an elderly man in good health. Both conserved end residues are part of each CDR3. D genes are given only for firm matches. Clone sizes are given selectively: once, few, many, or a class where the clone is expanded.

v_gene,abundance,j_gene,d_gene,CDR3nt,CDR3aa
TRBV6-2/TRBV6-3,few,TRBJ2-7,NA,TGTGCCAGCAGTTACGGGTACTCCTACGAGCAGTACTTC,CASSYGYSYEQYF
TRBV7-2,NA,TRBJ1-2,NA,TGTGCCAGCAGCTCCCTGGACAGCATCTATGGCTACACCTTC,CASSSLDSIYGYTF
TRBV5-5,NA,TRBJ1-2,NA,TGTGCCAGCAGCTTGGCCAGTGGATCCTATGGCTACACCTTC,CASSLASGSYGYTF
TRBV18,NA,TRBJ2-1,NA,TGTGCCAGCTCACCACAGGCGGGATTCAATGAGCAGTTCTTC,CASSPQAGFNEQFF
TRBV29-1,few,TRBJ1-5,NA,TGCAGCGTGGCAGACAGTGGCAATCAGCCCCAGCATTTT,CSVADSGNQPQHF
TRBV4-1,NA,TRBJ1-6,TRBD1,TGCGCCAGCAGCCTTGGACAGGGGGTATCTTCACCCCTCCACTTT,CASSLGQGVSSPLHF
TRBV5-1,NA,TRBJ2-6,NA,TGCGCCAGCAGCTTGGACGGAGGCTCTGGGGCCAACGTCCTGACTTTC,CASSLDGGSGANVLTF
TRBV20-1,NA,TRBJ2-7,NA,TGCAGTGCTAGAGGGTCGGCGGGAACCTACGAGCAGTACTTC,CSARGSAGTYEQYF
TRBV6-2/TRBV6-3,few,TRBJ1-5,TRBD1,TGTGCCAGCAGACAAGACAGGGCGGATCAGCCCCAGCATTTT,CASRQDRADQPQHF
TRBV9,few,TRBJ2-4,TRBD1,TGTGCCAGCTCCGGGACAGGGGGGGAGAACATTCAGTACTTC,CASSGTGGENIQYF
TRBV11-2,few,TRBJ2-7,NA,TGTGCCAGCAGCGACCGCCGGGGACACTCGACCTCCTACGAGCAGTACTTC,CASSDRRGHSTSYEQYF
TRBV5-1,NA,TRBJ2-6,NA,TGCGCCAGCAGCTCCCGGGGCGGGTTTACTGGGGCCAACGTCCTGACTTTC,CASSSRGGFTGANVLTF
TRBV2,few,TRBJ1-2,TRBD1,TGTGCCAGTCTGGGACAGGGGGCCGATGGCTACACCTTC,CASLGQGADGYTF
TRBV20-1,NA,TRBJ2-7,TRBD2,TGCAGTGCTAGAGAGTTTAGCGGGAGGGGGTCCTACGAGCAGTACTTC,CSAREFSGRGSYEQYF
TRBV7-8,NA,TRBJ2-7,TRBD2,TGTGCCAGCATCTCAAGCGGGAAAGGATACGAGCAGTACTTC,CASISSGKGYEQYF
TRBV3-1,NA,TRBJ1-3,NA,TGTGCCAGCAGCCAAGACAGGGCCGGCCTCCCTGGAAACACCATATATTTT,CASSQDRAGLPGNTIYF
TRBV2,NA,TRBJ1-5,NA,TGTGCCAGCAGCACCCGGTACAATCAGCCCCAGCATTTT,CASSTRYNQPQHF
TRBV29-1,NA,TRBJ2-1,NA,TGCAGCGGATCCGGGACTGGGTACAATGAGCAGTTCTTC,CSGSGTGYNEQFF
TRBV28,NA,TRBJ2-6,TRBD1,TGTGCCAGCAGCGGACAGGGGAGCTCTGGGGCCAACGTCCTGACTTTC,CASSGQGSSGANVLTF
TRBV4-1,NA,TRBJ1-1,NA,TGCGCCAGCAGCCAAGCAATGGGCCTAGGGAACACTGAAGCTTTCTTT,CASSQAMGLGNTEAFF
TRBV4-2,few,TRBJ2-7,TRBD2,TGTGCCAGCAGCCCCCAGCGGGACCACGAGCAGTACTTC,CASSPQRDHEQYF
TRBV29-1,few,TRBJ1-2,TRBD1,TGCAGCGTTGGGGACAGGGCTGGCTACACCTTC,CSVGDRAGYTF
TRBV27,NA,TRBJ1-1,NA,TGTGCCAGCAGTGCATGGGGGAGGGAGCAGAACACTGAAGCTTTCTTT,CASSAWGREQNTEAFF
TRBV27,NA,TRBJ1-4,NA,TGTGCCAGCAGTTTGATAGGAGGCAGAAAACTGTTTTTT,CASSLIGGRKLFF
TRBV5-1,NA,TRBJ2-1,NA,TGCGCCAGCAGCTTGGGTGTAACAGGGACGCTACTAGATGAGCAGTTCTTC,CASSLGVTGTLLDEQFF
TRBV7-9,NA,TRBJ1-1,NA,TGTGCCAGCACCGCTGTCCGGCGCGGGACTGAAGCTTTCTTT,CASTAVRRGTEAFF
TRBV6-1,NA,TRBJ2-5,TRBD1,TGTGCCAGCAGTCCGTCGGACAGGGGGTACCAAGAGACCCAGTACTTC,CASSPSDRGYQETQYF
TRBV7-9,NA,TRBJ1-1,NA,TGTGCCAGCAGCTTAATTGATTCGAACACTGAAGCTTTCTTT,CASSLIDSNTEAFF
TRBV3-1,NA,TRBJ2-7,TRBD2,TGTGCCAGCAGCCCCAGGGCGGCGGCTAGCGGGAGTGTATTAAACGAGCAGTACTTC,CASSPRAAASGSVLNEQYF